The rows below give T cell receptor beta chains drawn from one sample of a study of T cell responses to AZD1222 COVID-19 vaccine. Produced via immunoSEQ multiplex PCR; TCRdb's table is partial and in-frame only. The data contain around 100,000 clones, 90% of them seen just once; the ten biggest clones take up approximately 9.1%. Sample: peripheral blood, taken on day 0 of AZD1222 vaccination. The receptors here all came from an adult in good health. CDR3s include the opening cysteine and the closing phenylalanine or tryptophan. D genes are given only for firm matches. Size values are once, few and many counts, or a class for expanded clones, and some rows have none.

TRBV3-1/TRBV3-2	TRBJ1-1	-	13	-	TGTGCCAGCAGCCAAGGAGGCGAGACTGAAGCTTTCTTT	CASSQGGETEAFF
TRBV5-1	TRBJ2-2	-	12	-	TGCGCCAGCAGCCTCTCCACCGGGGAGCTGTTTTTT	CASSLSTGELFF
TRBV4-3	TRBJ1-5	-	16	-	TGCGCCAGCAGCCAAGAGCCCGGGGCGCGGAATCAGCCCCAGCATTTT	CASSQEPGARNQPQHF
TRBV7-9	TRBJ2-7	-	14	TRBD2	TGTGCCAGCAGCTTAACGGCTAGCGGGGACGAGCAGTACTTC	CASSLTASGDEQYF
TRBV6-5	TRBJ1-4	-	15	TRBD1	TGTGCCACACAGGGGACTTCCGCAACTAATGAAAAACTGTTTTTT	CATQGTSATNEKLFF
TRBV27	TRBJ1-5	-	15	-	TGTGCCAGCAGTCTCGGGACGGATAGCAATCAGCCCCAGCATTTT	CASSLGTDSNQPQHF
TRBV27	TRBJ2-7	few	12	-	TGTGCCAGCAGTTTGACCGGGAGCGAGCAGTACTTC	CASSLTGSEQYF
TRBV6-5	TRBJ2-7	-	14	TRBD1	TGTGCCAGCATTACCAGACAGGGTCTCCACGAGCAGTACTTC	CASITRQGLHEQYF
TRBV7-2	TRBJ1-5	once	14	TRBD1	TGTGCCAGCACATGGAGCGAAGGGACAGGAGCCCAGCATTTT	CASTWSEGTGAQHF
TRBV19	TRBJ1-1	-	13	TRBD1	TGTGCCAGCGTGACAGGGGGGGCCACTGAAGCTTTCTTT	CASVTGGATEAFF
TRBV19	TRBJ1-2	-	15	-	TGTGCCAGTAGTATCCACCGCCTAAATAACTATGGCTACACCTTC	CASSIHRLNNYGYTF
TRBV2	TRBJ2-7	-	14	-	TGTGCCAGCATACAGGACATAAACTCCTACGAGCAGTACTTC	CASIQDINSYEQYF
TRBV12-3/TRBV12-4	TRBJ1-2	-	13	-	TGTGCCAGCAGTTTTCCGGCTACGAATGGCTACACCTTC	CASSFPATNGYTF
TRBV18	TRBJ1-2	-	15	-	TGTGCCAGCTCGGGTGAAAGGGCGCAGCCCTATGGCTACACCTTC	CASSGERAQPYGYTF
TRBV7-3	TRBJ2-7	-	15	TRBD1	TGTGCCAGCAGCTTGGGACAGGGGGCTACCTACGAGCAGTACTTC	CASSLGQGATYEQYF
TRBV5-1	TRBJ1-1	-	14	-	TGCGCCAGCAGCCCCATAGGAGGGTACACTGAAGCTTTCTTT	CASSPIGGYTEAFF
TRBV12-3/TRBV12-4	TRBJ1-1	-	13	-	TGTGCCAGCAGTCCTCCCAAGAACACTGAAGCTTTCTTT	CASSPPKNTEAFF
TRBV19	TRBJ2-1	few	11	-	TGTGCCAGTAGTATCTCCAATGAGCAGTTCTTC	CASSISNEQFF
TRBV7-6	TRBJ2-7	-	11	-	TGTGCCAGCCAAGCCCGGGACGAGCAGTACTTC	CASQARDEQYF
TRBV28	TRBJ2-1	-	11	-	TGTGCCAGCAGTTTACAGGAGGAGCAGTTCTTC	CASSLQEEQFF
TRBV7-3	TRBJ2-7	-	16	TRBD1	TGTGCCAGCAGCCACCCGTGGGACAGGGTAACCTACGAGCAGTACTTC	CASSHPWDRVTYEQYF
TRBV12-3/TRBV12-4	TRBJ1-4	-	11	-	TGTGCCAGCAGTTTAGGTGAAAAACTGTTTTTT	CASSLGEKLFF
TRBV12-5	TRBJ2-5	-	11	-	TGTGCTAGTGGTTTAGGGGAGACCCAGTACTTC	CASGLGETQYF
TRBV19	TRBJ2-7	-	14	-	TGTGCCAGTAGAGTGATGGACAGCTCCTACGAGCAGTACTTC	CASRVMDSSYEQYF
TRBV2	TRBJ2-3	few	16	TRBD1	TGTGCCAGCAGTCCCCGGGGGCAGGGGGCTGTAGATACGCAGTATTTT	CASSPRGQGAVDTQYF
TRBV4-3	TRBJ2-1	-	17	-	TGCGCCAGCAGCCATTCCCCCCCGCGGCACTCCTACAATGAGCAGTTCTTC	CASSHSPPRHSYNEQFF
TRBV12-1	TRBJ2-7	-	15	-	TGTGCCAGCAGCTTTGGTCCCAGGGGTACCTACGAGCAGTACTTC	CASSFGPRGTYEQYF
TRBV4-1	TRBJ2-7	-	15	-	TGCGCCAGCAGCCAAGGACAGGAGGAGGTATACGAGCAGTACTTC	CASSQGQEEVYEQYF
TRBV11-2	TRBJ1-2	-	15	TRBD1	TGTGCCAGCAGCTTAGAGACCACAGGGGGCGGAGGCTACACCTTC	CASSLETTGGGGYTF
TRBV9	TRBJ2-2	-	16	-	TGTGCCAGCAGCGTAGTGGGCAGCACGAACACCGGGGAGCTGTTTTTT	CASSVVGSTNTGELFF
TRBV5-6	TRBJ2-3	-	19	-	TGTGCCAGCAGCTTGGGGCCGCGCCGGGCAGGGATTTACACAGATACGCAGTATTTT	CASSLGPRRAGIYTDTQYF
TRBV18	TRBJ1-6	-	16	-	TGTGCCAGCGCGTCAGACGGCTCGGAGGGAAACTCACCCCTCCACTTT	CASASDGSEGNSPLHF
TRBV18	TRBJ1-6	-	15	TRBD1	TGTGCCAGCTCACCGTCGACAGGGGGCAATTCACCCCTCCACTTT	CASSPSTGGNSPLHF
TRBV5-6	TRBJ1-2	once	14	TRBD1	TGTGCCAGCAGCTTTGGGACAGGAAGGGATGGCTACACCTTC	CASSFGTGRDGYTF
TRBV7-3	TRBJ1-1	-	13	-	TGTGCCAGCAGCCGCACTATGAACACTGAAGCTTTCTTT	CASSRTMNTEAFF
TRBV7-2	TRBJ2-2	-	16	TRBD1	TGTGCCAGCAGCCCCCACGGGGACAGGACCACCGGGGAGCTGTTTTTT	CASSPHGDRTTGELFF
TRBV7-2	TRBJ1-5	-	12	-	TGTGCCAGCAGCTTATCAAGCCAGCCCCAGCATTTT	CASSLSSQPQHF
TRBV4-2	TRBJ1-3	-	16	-	TGTGCCAGCAGCCAAGATTACCGGGAATCTGGAAACACCATATATTTT	CASSQDYRESGNTIYF
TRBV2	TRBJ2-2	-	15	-	TGTGCCAGCAGTGACTTTACCCCAAACACCGGGGAGCTGTTTTTT	CASSDFTPNTGELFF
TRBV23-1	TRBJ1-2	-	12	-	TGCGCCAGCAGTCAATTAGACTCTACCTCCGGGTTC	CASSQLDSTSGF
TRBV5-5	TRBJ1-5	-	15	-	TGTGCCAGCAGCCGGCAGGGGATGGGCAATCAGCCCCAGCATTTT	CASSRQGMGNQPQHF
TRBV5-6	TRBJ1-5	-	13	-	TGTGCCAGCAGCGAACAATTAACAGGGCCCCAGCATTTT	CASSEQLTGPQHF
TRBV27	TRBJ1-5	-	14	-	TGTGCCAGCAGTTTTCAGAGCCCAGATCAGCCCCAGCATTTT	CASSFQSPDQPQHF
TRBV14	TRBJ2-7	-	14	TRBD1	TGTGCCAGCAGCCCTCGGACAGGGTCCTACGAGCAGTACTTC	CASSPRTGSYEQYF
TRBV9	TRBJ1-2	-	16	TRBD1	TGTGCCAGCAGCACCTACTTTCGGGACAGGGGGCCTGGCTACACCTTC	CASSTYFRDRGPGYTF
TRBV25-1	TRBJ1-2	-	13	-	TGTGCCAGCAGTGTGGGGGACTCCTATGGCTACACCTTC	CASSVGDSYGYTF
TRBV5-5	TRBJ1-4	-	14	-	TGTGCCAGCAGCTCTGGACAGACGAATGAAAAACTGTTTTTT	CASSSGQTNEKLFF
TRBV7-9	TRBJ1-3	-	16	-	TGTGCCAGCAGCTCCCCCCATCGGCGAACTGGAAACACCATATATTTT	CASSSPHRRTGNTIYF
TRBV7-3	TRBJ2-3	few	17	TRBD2	TGTGCCAGCAGCTTAACCCCGGCGGGGGGGAGCACAGATACGCAGTATTTT	CASSLTPAGGSTDTQYF
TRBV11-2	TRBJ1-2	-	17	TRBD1	TGTGCCAGCAGCTCCCTTAAGGGACAGGGGCAGAACTATGGCTACACCTTC	CASSSLKGQGQNYGYTF
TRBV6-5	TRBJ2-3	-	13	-	TGTGCCAGCAGTCCCCCGGCGACAGATACGCAGTATTTT	CASSPPATDTQYF
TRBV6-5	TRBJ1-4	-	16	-	TGTGCCAGCAGTTACTCGAAGGTGGTGGATATTGAAAAACTGTTTTTT	CASSYSKVVDIEKLFF
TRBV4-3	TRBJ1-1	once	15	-	TGCGCCAGCAGCCAAGGGCCCCTCACGAACACTGAAGCTTTCTTT	CASSQGPLTNTEAFF
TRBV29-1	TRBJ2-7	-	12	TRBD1	TGCAGCGCGAGACAGGGACCTTACGAGCAGTACTTC	CSARQGPYEQYF
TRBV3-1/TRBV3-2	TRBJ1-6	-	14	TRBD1	TGTGCCAGCAGCCAAGGGACAGGGGACTCACCCCTCCACTTT	CASSQGTGDSPLHF
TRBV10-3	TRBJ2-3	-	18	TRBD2	TGTGCCATCAGATCGGGACTAGCGGGGGGTACCTCCACAGATACGCAGTATTTT	CAIRSGLAGGTSTDTQYF
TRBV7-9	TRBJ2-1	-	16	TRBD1	TGTGCCAGCAGCGGGACGAGACAGGGGGGGTACAATGAGCAGTTCTTC	CASSGTRQGGYNEQFF